The clone carrying this T cell receptor beta chain appeared once. V shed 0 bases and J 6 bases; nucleotides not matched to a gene: 13. CDR3 length: 19 residues. The germline gives CDR1 SGDLS, CDR2 YYNGEE. The data were obtained in a study of blood T cell repertoires in COVID-19. At the level of the study: PBMCs, B-cell-depleted T cells, or T cells provided the cDNA or gDNA that made up the material.

Original handling: Researchers report that nucleated cell counts were estimated from reference gene primer amplification. Here immunoSEQ multiplex PCR was the method, and the copy in TCRdb shows in-frame clones only, minus some. The DNA was the basis for D and trimming; V, J and clone size are from that table. The sample lists around 400,000 clones; roughly 86% were seen once. This chain uses TRBV9 with TRBJ2-2, with 11 bases aligning to TRBD2. This TCR derives from a woman in her 30s with COVID-19, enrolled during active disease. The specimen was peripheral blood. In DNA form, the CDR3 reads TGTGCCAGCAGCGTAGCCGTCCTAGCGGGAGGAGTCTTGGCCGGGGAGCTGTTTTTT. Protein sequence: CASSVAVLAGGVLAGELFF.